The rows below give T cell receptor beta chains drawn from one sample of a study of sequential checkpoint blockade in melanoma. Assay used: immunoSEQ multiplex PCR; TCRdb lists only in-frame clones, some missing. The data hold 21,000 or so clones, with 80% to 90% observed a single time. The sample was CD8+ T cells sorted from blood (inferred from file names), taken from a patient given nivolumab and ipilimumab in sequence. These receptors were collected from a human donor with melanoma. Both conserved end residues are part of each CDR3. The D gene is left open where the match is weak. A clone size is listed for some rows: how often the clone was seen (once, few, many), or a class if it is expanded.

few	-	TRBJ2-1	TRBV7-3	TGTGCCAGCAGCTTAATGGCGGAAGGTGAGCAGTTCTTC	CASSLMAEGEQFF
large	-	TRBJ2-7	TRBV4-1	TGCGCCAGCAGCCAAGCGGCTAGCGTTCTATATGAGCAGTACTTC	CASSQAASVLYEQYF
-	TRBD1	TRBJ1-1	TRBV7-9	TGTGCCAGCAGCTGGACTACAGGGGGCTCAGGCACTGAAGCTTTCTTT	CASSWTTGGSGTEAFF
few	TRBD1	TRBJ2-7	TRBV5-4	TGTGCCAGCAGCCTATTACCACCTCGCTCCGGACAGGGCTACGAGCAGTACTTC	CASSLLPPRSGQGYEQYF
-	-	TRBJ1-4	TRBV27	TGTGCCAGCAGCTCTACAGGGTGGCCTGAAAAACTGTTTTTT	CASSSTGWPEKLFF
-	-	TRBJ1-6	TRBV15	TGTGCCACCAGCAGAGCAGGGCTATATCCACCCCTCCACTTT	CATSRAGLYPPLHF
-	-	TRBJ2-2	TRBV28	TGTGCCAGCAGCCCAATCACCCTAGGGGAAACCGGGGAGCTGTTTTTT	CASSPITLGETGELFF
-	-	TRBJ2-3	TRBV28	TGTGCCAGCAGTTTCACAGCGGACCCCACAGATACGCAGTATTTT	CASSFTADPTDTQYF
-	-	TRBJ2-5	TRBV30	TGTGCCTGGAGTGTCGGACACCCCCAAGAGACCCAGTACTTC	CAWSVGHPQETQYF
-	TRBD1	TRBJ1-2	TRBV28	TGTGCCAGCAGCCTGGGACAGCCCTATGGCTACACCTTC	CASSLGQPYGYTF
-	TRBD2	TRBJ2-1	TRBV13	TGTGCCAGCAGCTCCAGGACTAGCGGGCACTACAATGAGCAGTTCTTC	CASSSRTSGHYNEQFF
-	-	TRBJ2-7	TRBV5-1	TGCGCCAGCAGCTTGGTAGGGGCCGAGCAGTACTTC	CASSLVGAEQYF
-	-	TRBJ2-2	TRBV25-1	TGTGCCAGCAGTGAAGTAACCGGGGGTGTGGGCGGGGAGCTGTTTTTT	CASSEVTGGVGGELFF
-	-	TRBJ2-7	TRBV28	TGTGCCAGCGGCTTCCAGTGGGGGGGCGAAAGGCAGTACTTC	CASGFQWGGERQYF
-	-	TRBJ1-6	TRBV27	TGTGCCAGCTCGACGAGGGATTCACCCCTCCACTTT	CASSTRDSPLHF
-	TRBD1	TRBJ2-5	TRBV15	TGTGCCACCAGCTCACGGACAGGGGGTGGAGAGACCCAGTACTTC	CATSSRTGGGETQYF
-	TRBD1	TRBJ1-5	TRBV5-5	TGTGCCAGCAGCTTGGAGGGGGCTCCGAGTCAGCCCCAGCATTTT	CASSLEGAPSQPQHF
once	-	TRBJ1-5	TRBV5-6	TGTGCCAGCAGCTTGAGAATTGGACGGGGTTATCAGCCCCAGCATTTT	CASSLRIGRGYQPQHF
few	-	TRBJ2-7	TRBV13	TGTGCCAGCAGCACCCGCAGGGGAACAACCTACGAGCAGTACTTC	CASSTRRGTTYEQYF
few	TRBD1	TRBJ2-2	TRBV7-3	TGTGCCAGCAGCTTAGAACAGGGGACCGGGGAGCTGTTTTTT	CASSLEQGTGELFF
-	-	TRBJ1-2	TRBV19	TGTGCCAGTAGCCTAACAGGAATTAACTATGGCTACACCTTC	CASSLTGINYGYTF
-	TRBD1	TRBJ1-2	TRBV5-1	TGCGCCAGCAGCTTGGAGGGACAGAGGTATGGCTACACCTTC	CASSLEGQRYGYTF
once	-	TRBJ1-5	TRBV7-8	TGTGCCAGCAGCTTAGGGAGGGGTAGCCAGCCCCAGCATTTT	CASSLGRGSQPQHF
-	-	TRBJ2-3	TRBV13	TGTGCCAGCAGCTTAGTACAGGGCTTTGGCACAGATACGCAGTATTTT	CASSLVQGFGTDTQYF
-	TRBD1	TRBJ1-5	TRBV4-1	TGCGCCAGCAGCCCCGGGACAGGGGGAAGGGGTCAGCCCCAGCATTTT	CASSPGTGGRGQPQHF
-	TRBD1	TRBJ1-2	TRBV10-3	TGTGCCATCAGAAGTCCGGGACAGGGAGGCTACACCTTC	CAIRSPGQGGYTF
-	TRBD2	TRBJ2-5	TRBV7-8	TGTGCCAGCAGCCCAGGGTCTGGGGGCGGGAGGGAGACCCAGTACTTC	CASSPGSGGGRETQYF